This T cell receptor (beta chain) was documented in a study of cytomegalovirus exposure and HLA in healthy donors. TCRdb's copy holds only in-frame clones and misses some; the assay was immunoSEQ multiplex PCR. The data contain some 240,000 clones, more than 75% of them singletons. The sequence came from a woman in her twenties or thirties in good health and CMV-seropositive. Sequencing was performed on PBMCs.

CDR3 residues: CASSLQGAGYGEQFF. The CDR3 bases are TGCGCCAGCAGTTTACAGGGGGCGGGCTATGGTGAGCAGTTCTTC. The chain uses TRBV4-1 and TRBJ2-1, with TRBD1 matching over 9 bases. Germline CDR1 MGHRA, CDR2 YSYEKL. Trimming at V came to 6 bases and at J to 9 bases, leaving 12 bases not matched to a gene. The CDR3 is made up of 15 amino acids.